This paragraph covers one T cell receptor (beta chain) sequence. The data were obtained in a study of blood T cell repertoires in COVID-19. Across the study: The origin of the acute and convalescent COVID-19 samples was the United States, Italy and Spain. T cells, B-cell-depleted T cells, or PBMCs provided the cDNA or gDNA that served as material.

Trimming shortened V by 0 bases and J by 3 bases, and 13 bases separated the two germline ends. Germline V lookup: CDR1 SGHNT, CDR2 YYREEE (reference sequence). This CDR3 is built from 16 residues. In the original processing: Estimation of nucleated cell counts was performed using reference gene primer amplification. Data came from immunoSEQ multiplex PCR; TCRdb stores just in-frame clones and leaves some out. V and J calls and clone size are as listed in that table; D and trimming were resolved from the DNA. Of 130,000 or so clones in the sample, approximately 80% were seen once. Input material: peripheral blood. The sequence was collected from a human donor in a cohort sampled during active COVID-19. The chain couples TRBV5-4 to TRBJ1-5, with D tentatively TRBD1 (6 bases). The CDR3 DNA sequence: TGTGCCAGCAGCTTGGGCCCAGGGACAACCAATCAGCCCCAGCATTTT. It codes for CASSLGPGTTNQPQHF.